One and the same sample provided the 18 T cell receptor beta chains below, sequenced in a study of blood T cell repertoires in COVID-19. The table came from immunoSEQ multiplex PCR; TCRdb's copy has only in-frame clones and leaves some out. The sample includes around 340,000 clones, more than 70% of them seen just once. The sample comprised peripheral blood. The receptor source for this set is a man aged 25-45 years with active or convalescent COVID-19.

This clone has a single count. The rearrangement joins TRBV5-4 to TRBJ1-2, with 7 bases lining up with TRBD1. The germline V gene has CDR1 SGHNT and CDR2 YYREEE (reference sequence). J was trimmed by 7 bases and V by 7 bases; bases with no gene match: 19. CDR3 length: 16 residues. CDR3 sequence reads: CASSGTEVTEVRGYTF. CDR3 sequence (DNA): TGTGCCAGCTCAGGGACAGAAGTTACGGAAGTTCGTGGCTACACCTTC.

V gene TRBV9 combines with J gene TRBJ2-3; 12 nucleotides agree with TRBD2. J gave up 6 bases and V 4 bases, and 15 bases lay outside the gene matches. CDR1 is SGDLS, CDR2 YYNGEE, per germline. The CDR3 length is 18 residues. CDR3 sequence (DNA): TGTGCCAGCAGCCCCTCCCCCCGGACTAGCGGGAAAGTGGATACGCAGTATTTT. It yields the protein CASSPSPRTSGKVDTQYF.

J is TRBJ2-1 and V is TRBV9; TRBD2 aligns across 8 bases. The CDR3 has 15 amino acids. CDR1 and CDR2 from the germline V gene are SGDLS and YYNGEE. The junction had 11 bases not matched to a gene; V was cut back by 3 bases and J by 9 bases. DNA for the CDR3: TGTGCCAGCAGCGCGATGTTAGCGGGGCCAGGTGAGCAGTTCTTC. It specifies CASSAMLAGPGEQFF.

V is TRBV6-6 and J is TRBJ2-3; the D gene is possibly TRBD2 (7 bases). CDR3 length equals 15 residues. Germline-derived CDR1 and CDR2 are MNHNY and SVGAGI (reference sequence). V was shortened by 0 bases and J by 4 bases, with 11 bases between the two germline ends. The CDR3 DNA reads as TGTGCCAGCAGTTACTCGGGGGGGGCCCCAGATACGCAGTATTTT. Amino acids: CASSYSGGAPDTQYF.

This clone was seen only once. The J gene is TRBJ2-7, the V gene TRBV5-4, with D maybe TRBD2 (7 bases). The V end lost 7 bases, the J end lost 0 bases, and 14 bases lay between the germline ends. This CDR3 contains 14 residues. CDR1 SGHNT and CDR2 YYREEE come from the germline V gene (reference sequence). DNA for the CDR3: TGTGCCAGCGCTAGGGGGGGGAGCTCCTACGAGCAGTACTTC. Translation gives CASARGGSSYEQYF. Using reference TRBV5-4 and TRBJ2-7 for the parts outside the CDR3, the full variable domain is ETGVTQSPTHLIKTRGQQVTLRCSSQSGHNTVSWYQQALGQGPQFIFQYYREEENGRGNFPPRFSGLQFPNYSSELNVNALELDDSALYLCASARGGSSYEQYFGPGTRLTVT.

The CDR3 sequence: CASSQGRDTEAFF. The DNA of the CDR3 is TGTGCCAGCAGCCAGGGGAGGGACACTGAAGCTTTCTTT. The chain uses TRBV3-1 (or the pseudogene TRBV3-2) and TRBJ1-1; no clear D gene. The CDR3 has 13 residues. Trimming removed 3 bases at V and 3 bases at J, with 8 bases between. Looked up from germline, CDR1 is LGHDT and CDR2 is YNNKEL (reference sequence).

This chain joins TRBV11-3 and TRBJ2-2; D is possibly TRBD1 (5 bases). Germline V CDR1 and CDR2: SGHNT, YENEEA. The ends were cut back, 4 bases at V and 8 bases at J, with 14 bases in the middle. The CDR3 is made up of 14 amino acids. CDR3 protein: CASSSARASGELFF. The CDR3 DNA follows: TGTGCCAGCAGCTCAGCCAGGGCCTCAGGGGAGCTGTTTTTT. The whole variable domain, remainder taken from reference TRBV11-3 and TRBJ2-2, is EAGVVQSPRYKIIEKKQPVAFWCNPISGHNTLYWYLQNLGQGPELLIRYENEEAVDDSQLPKDRFSAERLKGVDSTLKIQPAELGDSAVYLCASSSARASGELFFGEGSRLTVL.

The chain uses TRBV24-1 and TRBJ2-3, with 8 positions matching TRBD2. CDR1 KGHDR and CDR2 SFDVKD come from the germline V gene. The CDR3 loop spans 13 amino acids. Trimming at V came to 10 bases and at J to 5 bases, leaving 7 bases not matched to a gene. CDR3 sequence: CATTAGEVDTQYF. DNA for the CDR3: TGTGCCACGACAGCGGGAGAGGTAGATACGCAGTATTTT.

The genes are TRBV5-1 and TRBJ1-2; D uncertain. This CDR3 is 15 amino acids long. Germline V gene lookup returns CDR1 SGHRS and CDR2 YFSETQ. Trimming pared 4 bases from V and 4 bases from J, leaving 17 bases between. Written as DNA, the CDR3 is TGCGCCAGCAGCCCCTCGCGGAGTAGAAGCTATGGCTACACCTTC. It encodes CASSPSRSRSYGYTF.

This clone turned up a few times. The J gene is TRBJ1-4, the V gene TRBV3-1 (or the pseudogene TRBV3-2); 8 nucleotides match TRBD1. Unmatched junction bases numbered 7, after V lost 5 bases and J lost 5 bases. The CDR3 consists of 15 residues. Germline CDR1 is LGHDT and CDR2 is YNNKEL (reference sequence). This chain's CDR3 is CASSEAGGLNEKLFF. CDR3 in DNA: TGTGCCAGCAGCGAAGCAGGGGGCTTGAATGAAAAACTGTTTTTT.

The chain employs TRBV19 and TRBJ2-7; D is perhaps TRBD1 (6 bases). Germline V gives CDR1 LNHDA, CDR2 SQIVND (reference sequence). V lost 6 bases and J 6 bases, leaving 12 bases between the germline ends. The CDR3 contains 12 residues. The CDR3, as DNA: TGTGCCAGTAGCGCCAGGGGAATCGAGCAGTACTTC. Residues: CASSARGIEQYF. Full variable domain (rest looked up from reference TRBV19 and TRBJ2-7): DGGITQSPKYLFRKEGQNVTLSCEQNLNHDAMYWYRQDPGQGLRLIYYSQIVNDFQKGDIAEGYSVSREKKESFPLTVTSAQKNPTAFYLCASSARGIEQYFGPGTRLTVT.

The rearrangement uses TRBV28 and TRBJ2-2; 8 bases are a match to TRBD2. V lost 5 bases, J lost 4 bases, and 9 bases stayed unmatched. Per the germline V gene, CDR1 is MDHEN and CDR2 is SYDVKM. The CDR3 consists of 16 residues. The CDR3 sequence: CASSLQGREVTGELFF. The CDR3, as DNA: TGTGCCAGCAGTCTTCAAGGGCGGGAGGTCACCGGGGAGCTGTTTTTT. Looking up the rest from reference TRBV28 and TRBJ2-2 gives the full variable domain: DVKVTQSSRYLVKRTGEKVFLECVQDMDHENMFWYRQDPGLGLRLIYFSYDVKMKEKGDIPEGYSVSREKKERFSLILESASTNQTSMYLCASSLQGREVTGELFFGEGSRLTVL.

This sequence joins TRBV5-1 and TRBJ1-3; D possibly corresponds to TRBD1 (6 bases). The CDR3 extends over 16 amino acids. Germline CDR1 is SGHRS and CDR2 is YFSETQ. Trimming took off 4 bases at V and 4 bases at J, with 18 bases between the two ends. The CDR3 DNA is TGCGCCAGCAGCCATTATAACAGGGCCGCAGGAAACACCATATATTTT. It is translated as CASSHYNRAAGNTIYF.

The V and J genes are TRBV12-3 or TRBV12-4 and TRBJ1-1; D gene unclear. The CDR3 spans 13 residues. The ends were cut back, 4 bases at V and 0 bases at J, with 6 bases in the middle. The CDR3 DNA reads as TGTGCCAGCAGTTCCTCGGTGAACACTGAAGCTTTCTTT. It is translated as CASSSSVNTEAFF.

The chain recombines TRBV29-1 with TRBJ1-1; D gene unclear. The V end was cut by 5 bases, the J end by 5 bases, with 9 bases between. The germline V gene encodes CDR1 SQVTM and CDR2 ANQGSEA. The CDR3 length is 11 residues. CDR3 in amino acids: CSVQTVTEAFF. CDR3 coding DNA: TGCAGCGTTCAAACGGTGACTGAAGCTTTCTTT.

This rearrangement joins TRBV5-4 to TRBJ1-3; 7 bases align to TRBD1. This CDR3 contains 15 residues. V trimming: 3 bases; J trimming: 4 bases; junction bases outside the gene matches: 7. CDR1 and CDR2 from the germline V gene are SGHNT and YYREEE (reference sequence). This CDR3 is CASSSRQGQGNTIYF. The CDR3 nucleotides are TGTGCCAGCAGCTCCCGACAGGGCCAAGGAAACACCATATATTTT.

This clone appeared a few times. The rearrangement uses TRBV2 and TRBJ1-1, with a weak D call TRBD1 (6 bases). Germline V CDR1 and CDR2: SNHLY, FYNNEI. The CDR3 consists of 13 residues. V shed 7 bases and J shed 5 bases, with 14 bases lying between them. CDR3 DNA: TGTGCCAGCAAGAACAGGGATGGGACTGAAGCTTTCTTT. It codes for CASKNRDGTEAFF.

The genes are TRBV6-5 and TRBJ1-1; tentative D call: TRBD1 (6 bases). Germline CDR1 reads MNHEY; CDR2 reads SVGAGI. This CDR3 region has 15 residues. Trimming stripped 2 bases from V and 4 bases from J, with 14 bases between. CDR3 sequence reads: CASSYEGQAGTEAFF. Here the CDR3 DNA reads TGTGCCAGCAGTTACGAGGGACAAGCCGGCACTGAAGCTTTCTTT.